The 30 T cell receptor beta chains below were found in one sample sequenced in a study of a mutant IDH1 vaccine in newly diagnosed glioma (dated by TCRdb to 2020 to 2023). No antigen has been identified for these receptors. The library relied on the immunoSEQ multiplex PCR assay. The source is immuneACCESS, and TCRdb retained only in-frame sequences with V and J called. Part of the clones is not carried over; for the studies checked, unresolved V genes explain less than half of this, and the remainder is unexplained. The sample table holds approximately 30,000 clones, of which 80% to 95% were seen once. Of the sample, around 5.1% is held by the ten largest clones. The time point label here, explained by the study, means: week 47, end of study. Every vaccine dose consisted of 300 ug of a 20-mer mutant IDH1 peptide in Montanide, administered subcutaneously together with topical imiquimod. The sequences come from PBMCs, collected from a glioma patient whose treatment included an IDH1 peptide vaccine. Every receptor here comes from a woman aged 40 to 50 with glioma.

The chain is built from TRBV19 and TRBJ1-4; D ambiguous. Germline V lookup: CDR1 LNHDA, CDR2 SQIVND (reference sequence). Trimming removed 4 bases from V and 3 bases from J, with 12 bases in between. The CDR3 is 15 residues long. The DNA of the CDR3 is TGTGCCAGTAGTACTTTCGAAAGCCCTAATGAAAAACTGTTTTTT. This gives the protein CASSTFESPNEKLFF.

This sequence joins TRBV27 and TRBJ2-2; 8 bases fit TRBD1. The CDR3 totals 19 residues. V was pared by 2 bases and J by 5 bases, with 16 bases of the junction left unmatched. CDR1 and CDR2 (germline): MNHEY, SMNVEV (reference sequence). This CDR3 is CASSLPTGENLIATGELFF. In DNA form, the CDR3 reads TGTGCCAGCAGTTTACCGACAGGGGAAAATTTGATAGCGACCGGGGAGCTGTTTTTT.

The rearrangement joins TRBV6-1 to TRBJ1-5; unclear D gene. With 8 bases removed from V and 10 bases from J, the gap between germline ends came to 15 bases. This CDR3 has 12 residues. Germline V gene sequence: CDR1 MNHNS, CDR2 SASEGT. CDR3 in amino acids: CASHRPGEPQHF. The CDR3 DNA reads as TGTGCCAGCCATCGTCCCGGAGAACCCCAGCATTTT.

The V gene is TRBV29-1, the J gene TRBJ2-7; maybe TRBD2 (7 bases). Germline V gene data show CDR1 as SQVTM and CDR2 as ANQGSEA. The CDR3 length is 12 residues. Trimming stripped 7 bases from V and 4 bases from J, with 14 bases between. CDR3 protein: CSAGGYSYEQYF. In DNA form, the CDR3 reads TGCAGCGCGGGGGGCTACTCATACGAGCAGTACTTC.

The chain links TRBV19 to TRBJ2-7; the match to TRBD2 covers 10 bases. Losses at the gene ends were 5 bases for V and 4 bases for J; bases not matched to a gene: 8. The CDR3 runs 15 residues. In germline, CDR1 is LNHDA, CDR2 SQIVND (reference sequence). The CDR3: CASSSVSSGRYEQYF. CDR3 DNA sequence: TGTGCCAGTAGTTCTGTGTCTAGCGGGAGATACGAGCAGTACTTC.

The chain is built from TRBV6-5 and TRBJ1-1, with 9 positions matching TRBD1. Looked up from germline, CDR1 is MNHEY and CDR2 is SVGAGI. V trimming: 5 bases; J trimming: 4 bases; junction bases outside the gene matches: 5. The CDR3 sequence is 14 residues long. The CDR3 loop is CASSKATGGTEAFF. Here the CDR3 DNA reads TGTGCCAGCAGTAAAGCGACAGGGGGCACTGAAGCTTTCTTT.

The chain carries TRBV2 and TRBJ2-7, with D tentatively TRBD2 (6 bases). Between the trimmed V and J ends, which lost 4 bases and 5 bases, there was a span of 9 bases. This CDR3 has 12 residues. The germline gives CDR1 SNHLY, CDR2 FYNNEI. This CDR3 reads CASSVRLDEQYF. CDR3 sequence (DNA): TGTGCCAGCAGTGTAAGACTAGACGAGCAGTACTTC.

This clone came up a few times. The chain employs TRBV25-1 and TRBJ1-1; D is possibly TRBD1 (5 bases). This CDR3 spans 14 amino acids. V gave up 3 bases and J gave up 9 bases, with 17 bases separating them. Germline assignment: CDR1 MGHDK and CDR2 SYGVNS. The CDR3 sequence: CASSEGGAGRKAFF. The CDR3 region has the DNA TGTGCCAGCAGTGAGGGAGGGGCAGGTCGGAAAGCTTTCTTT. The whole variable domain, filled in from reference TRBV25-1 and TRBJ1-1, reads EADIYQTPRYLVIGTGKKITLECSQTMGHDKMYWYQQDPGMELHLIHYSYGVNSTEKGDLSSESTVSRIRTEHFPLTLESARPSHTSQYLCASSEGGAGRKAFFGQGTRLTVV.

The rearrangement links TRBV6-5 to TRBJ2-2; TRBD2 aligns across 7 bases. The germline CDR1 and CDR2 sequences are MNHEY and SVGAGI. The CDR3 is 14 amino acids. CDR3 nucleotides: TGTACCACAGGCGGGAGTCCGAACACCGGGGAGCTGTTTTTT. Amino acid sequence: CTTGGSPNTGELFF.

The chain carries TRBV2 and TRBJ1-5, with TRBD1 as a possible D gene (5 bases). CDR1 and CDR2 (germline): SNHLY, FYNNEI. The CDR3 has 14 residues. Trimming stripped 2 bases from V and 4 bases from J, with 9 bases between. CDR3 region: CASSERRTNQPQHF. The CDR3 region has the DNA TGTGCCAGCAGTGAACGGCGGACAAATCAGCCCCAGCATTTT.

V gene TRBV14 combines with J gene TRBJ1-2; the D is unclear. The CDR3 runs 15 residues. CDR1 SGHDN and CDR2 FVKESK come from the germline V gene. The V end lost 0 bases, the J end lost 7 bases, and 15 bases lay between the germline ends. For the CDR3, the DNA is TGTGCCAGCAGCCAAGATCTGGGAAGAGGATTTGGCTACACCTTC. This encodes CASSQDLGRGFGYTF.

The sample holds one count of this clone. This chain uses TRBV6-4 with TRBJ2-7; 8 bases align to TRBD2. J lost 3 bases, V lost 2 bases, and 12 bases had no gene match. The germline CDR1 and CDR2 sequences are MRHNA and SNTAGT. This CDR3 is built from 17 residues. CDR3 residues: CASSDPDSSGTSYEQYF. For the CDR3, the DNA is TGTGCCAGCAGTGACCCGGACAGTTCCGGGACTAGCTACGAGCAGTACTTC.

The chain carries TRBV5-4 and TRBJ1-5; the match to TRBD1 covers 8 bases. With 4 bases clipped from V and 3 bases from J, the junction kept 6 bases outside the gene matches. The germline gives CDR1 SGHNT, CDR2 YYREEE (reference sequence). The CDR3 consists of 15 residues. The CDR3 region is CASSATGDDNQPQHF. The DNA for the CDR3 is TGTGCCAGCAGCGCGACAGGGGATGACAATCAGCCCCAGCATTTT.

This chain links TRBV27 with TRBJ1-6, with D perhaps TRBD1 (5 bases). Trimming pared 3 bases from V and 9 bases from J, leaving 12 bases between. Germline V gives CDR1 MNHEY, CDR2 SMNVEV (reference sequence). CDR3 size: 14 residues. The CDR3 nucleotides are TGTGCCAGCAGTTTTTCAGGGCGAGGTTCACCCCTCCACTTT. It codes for CASSFSGRGSPLHF.

CDR3 in DNA: TGTGCCAGCAAGGGGAAGGGGTTGCGGGAAAAACTGTTTTTT. Protein: CASKGKGLREKLFF. The chain uses TRBV6-4 and TRBJ1-4; D might be TRBD1 (5 bases). The CDR3 is made up of 14 amino acids. The V and J ends lost 7 bases and 8 bases respectively, with 17 bases between them. The V gene's germline CDR1 is MRHNA and CDR2 SNTAGT.

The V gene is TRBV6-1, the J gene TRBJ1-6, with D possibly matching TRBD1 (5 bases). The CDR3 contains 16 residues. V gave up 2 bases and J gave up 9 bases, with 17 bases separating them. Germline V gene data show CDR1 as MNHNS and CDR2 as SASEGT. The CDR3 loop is CASSEWWGIPSSPLHF. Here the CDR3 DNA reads TGTGCCAGCAGTGAATGGTGGGGGATCCCTAGTTCACCCCTCCACTTT.

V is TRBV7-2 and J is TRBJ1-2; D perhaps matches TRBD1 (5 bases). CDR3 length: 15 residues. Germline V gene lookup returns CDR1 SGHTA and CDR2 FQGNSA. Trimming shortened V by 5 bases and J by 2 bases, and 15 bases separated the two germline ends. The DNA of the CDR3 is TGTGCCAGCAGCATAATGGGGCAGGGAAACTATGGCTACACCTTC. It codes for CASSIMGQGNYGYTF.

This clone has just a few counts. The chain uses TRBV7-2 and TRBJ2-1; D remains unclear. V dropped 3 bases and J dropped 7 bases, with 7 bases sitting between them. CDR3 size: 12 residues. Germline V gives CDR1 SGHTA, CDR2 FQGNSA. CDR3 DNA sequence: TGTGCCAGCAGCTTCAGCCTTAATGAGCAGTTCTTC. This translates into CASSFSLNEQFF.

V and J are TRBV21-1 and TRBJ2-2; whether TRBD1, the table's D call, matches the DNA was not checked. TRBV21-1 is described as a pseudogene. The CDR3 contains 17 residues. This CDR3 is CASSNAILDRAEGELFF. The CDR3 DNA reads TGTGCCAGCAGCAACGCCATTTTGGACAGGGCCGAAGGGGAGCTGTTTTTT.

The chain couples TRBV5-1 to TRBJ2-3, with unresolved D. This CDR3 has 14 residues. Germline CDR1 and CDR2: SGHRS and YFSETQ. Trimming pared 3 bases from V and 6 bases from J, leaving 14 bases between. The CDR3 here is CASSSLGPSDTQYF. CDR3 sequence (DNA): TGCGCCAGCAGCTCACTGGGTCCTTCGGATACGCAGTATTTT.

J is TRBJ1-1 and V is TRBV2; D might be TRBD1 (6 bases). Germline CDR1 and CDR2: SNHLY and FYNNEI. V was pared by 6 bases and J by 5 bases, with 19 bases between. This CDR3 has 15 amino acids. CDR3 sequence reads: CASSSSGTRGTEAFF. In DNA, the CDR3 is TGTGCCAGCAGCTCCTCCGGGACACGAGGGACTGAAGCTTTCTTT.

The CDR3 region is CASRERVTYEQYF. The CDR3 DNA reads as TGTGCCAGCAGGGAGCGGGTGACCTACGAGCAGTACTTC. This chain links TRBV25-1 with TRBJ2-5; a weak D match, TRBD2 (6 bases). The DNA end is more similar to TRBJ2-7, so the J call may be wrong. The CDR3 runs 13 residues. Per the germline V gene, CDR1 is MGHDK and CDR2 is SYGVNS.

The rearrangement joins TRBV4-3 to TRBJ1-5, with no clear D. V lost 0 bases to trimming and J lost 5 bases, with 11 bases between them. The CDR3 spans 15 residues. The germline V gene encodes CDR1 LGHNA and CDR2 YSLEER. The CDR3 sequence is CASSQDPEGHQPQHF. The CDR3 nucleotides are TGCGCCAGCAGCCAAGATCCGGAGGGCCATCAGCCCCAGCATTTT.

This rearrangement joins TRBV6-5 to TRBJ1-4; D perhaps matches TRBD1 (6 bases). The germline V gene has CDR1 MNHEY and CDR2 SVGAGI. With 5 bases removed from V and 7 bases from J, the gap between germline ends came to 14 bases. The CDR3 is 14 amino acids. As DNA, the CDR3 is TGTGCCAGCAGTCGGGACACCAGACGTGAAAAACTGTTTTTT. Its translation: CASSRDTRREKLFF.

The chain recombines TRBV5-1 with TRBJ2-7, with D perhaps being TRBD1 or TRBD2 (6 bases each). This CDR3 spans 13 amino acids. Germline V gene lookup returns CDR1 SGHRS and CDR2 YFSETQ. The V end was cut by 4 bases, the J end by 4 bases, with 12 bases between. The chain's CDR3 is CASSLGGRYEQYF. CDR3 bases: TGCGCCAGCAGCCTAGGGGGGAGGTACGAGCAGTACTTC.

CDR3 sequence (DNA): TGTGCCAGCAGTGGCATTCTCCCAGGAGCAAGAACTGAAGCTTTCTTT. Amino acid sequence: CASSGILPGARTEAFF. This sequence joins TRBV28 and TRBJ1-1, with D unresolved. Germline CDR1 and CDR2: MDHEN and SYDVKM. This CDR3 spans 16 amino acids. V lost 5 bases and J lost 5, with 21 bases in between. Looking up the rest from reference TRBV28 and TRBJ1-1 gives the full variable domain: DVKVTQSSRYLVKRTGEKVFLECVQDMDHENMFWYRQDPGLGLRLIYFSYDVKMKEKGDIPEGYSVSREKKERFSLILESASTNQTSMYLCASSGILPGARTEAFFGQGTRLTVV.

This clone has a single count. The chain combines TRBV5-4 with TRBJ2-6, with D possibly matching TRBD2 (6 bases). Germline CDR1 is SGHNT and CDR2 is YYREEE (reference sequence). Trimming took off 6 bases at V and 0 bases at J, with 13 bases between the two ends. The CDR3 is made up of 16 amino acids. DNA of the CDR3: TGTGCCAGCATAGTGCGGGGACGCTCTGGGGCCAACGTCCTGACTTTC. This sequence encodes CASIVRGRSGANVLTF.

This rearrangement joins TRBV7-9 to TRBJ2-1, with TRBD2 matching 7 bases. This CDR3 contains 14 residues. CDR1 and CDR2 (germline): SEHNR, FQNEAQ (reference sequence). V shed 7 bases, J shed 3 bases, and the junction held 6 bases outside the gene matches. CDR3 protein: CASKKRGNYNEQFF. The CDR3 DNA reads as TGTGCCAGCAAGAAGCGGGGAAACTACAATGAGCAGTTCTTC.

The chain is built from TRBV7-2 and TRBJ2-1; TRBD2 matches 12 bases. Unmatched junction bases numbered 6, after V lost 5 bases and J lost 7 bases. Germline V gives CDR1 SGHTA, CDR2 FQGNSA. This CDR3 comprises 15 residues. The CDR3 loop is CASSPGLAGRNEQFF. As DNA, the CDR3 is TGTGCCAGCAGCCCCGGACTAGCGGGGAGGAATGAGCAGTTCTTC.

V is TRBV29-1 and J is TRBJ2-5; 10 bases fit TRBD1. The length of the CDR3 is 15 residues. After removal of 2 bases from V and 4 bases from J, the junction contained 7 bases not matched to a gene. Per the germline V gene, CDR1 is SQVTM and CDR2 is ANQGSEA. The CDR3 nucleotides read TGCAGCGTTGAAAACGCGGGACAGGGGAGAGAGACCCAGTACTTC. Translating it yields CSVENAGQGRETQYF.